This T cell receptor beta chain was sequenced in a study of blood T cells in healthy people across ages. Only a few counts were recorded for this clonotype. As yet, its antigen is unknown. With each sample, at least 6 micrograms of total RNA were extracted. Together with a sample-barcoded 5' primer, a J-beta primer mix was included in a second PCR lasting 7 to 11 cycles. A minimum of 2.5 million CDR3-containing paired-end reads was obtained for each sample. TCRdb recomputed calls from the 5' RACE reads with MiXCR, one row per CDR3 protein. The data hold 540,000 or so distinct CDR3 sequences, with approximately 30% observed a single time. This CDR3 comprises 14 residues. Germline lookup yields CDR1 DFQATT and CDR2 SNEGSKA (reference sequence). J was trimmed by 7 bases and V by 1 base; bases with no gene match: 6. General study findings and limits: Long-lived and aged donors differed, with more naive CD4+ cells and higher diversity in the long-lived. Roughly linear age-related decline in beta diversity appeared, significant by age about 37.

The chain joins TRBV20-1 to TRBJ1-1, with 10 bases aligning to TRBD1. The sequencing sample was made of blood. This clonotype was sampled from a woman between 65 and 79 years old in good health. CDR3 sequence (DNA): TGCAGTGCTAGAGGCCTCGGACAGGGGGTTGAAGCTTTCTTT. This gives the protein CSARGLGQGVEAFF.